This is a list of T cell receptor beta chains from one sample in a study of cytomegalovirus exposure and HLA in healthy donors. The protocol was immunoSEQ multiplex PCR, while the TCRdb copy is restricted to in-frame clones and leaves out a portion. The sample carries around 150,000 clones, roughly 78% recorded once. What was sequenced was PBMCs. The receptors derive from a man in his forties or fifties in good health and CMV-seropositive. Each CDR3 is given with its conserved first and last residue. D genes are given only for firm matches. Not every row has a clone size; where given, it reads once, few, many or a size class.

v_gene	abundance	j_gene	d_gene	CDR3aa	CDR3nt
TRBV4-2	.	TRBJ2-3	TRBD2	CASSQRPHDLAGVTDTQYF	TGTGCCAGCAGCCAACGCCCACACGATCTAGCGGGGGTCACAGATACGCAGTATTTT
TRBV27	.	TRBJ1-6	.	CASSLTWSSYNSPLHF	TGTGCCAGCAGTCTCACGTGGAGCTCCTATAATTCACCCCTCCACTTT
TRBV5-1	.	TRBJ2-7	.	CASSDRTASYEQYF	TGCGCCAGCAGCGACCGGACTGCTTCCTACGAGCAGTACTTC
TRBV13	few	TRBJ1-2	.	CASSPDSGANYGYTF	TGTGCCAGCAGCCCCGACAGCGGGGCTAACTATGGCTACACCTTC
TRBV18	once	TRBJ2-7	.	CASSPLPESYEQYF	TGTGCCAGCTCACCCCTCCCCGAGTCCTACGAGCAGTACTTC
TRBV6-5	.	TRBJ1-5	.	CASSTQSQPQHF	TGTGCCAGCAGTACCCAGTCTCAGCCCCAGCATTTT
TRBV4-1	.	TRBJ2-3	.	CASSHLGVPSTDTQYF	TGCGCCAGCAGCCACCTAGGAGTACCTAGCACAGATACGCAGTATTTT
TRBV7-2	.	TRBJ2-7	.	CASSLGGGEQYF	TGTGCCAGCAGCTTAGGAGGCGGCGAGCAGTACTTC
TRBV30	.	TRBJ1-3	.	CAWRPRGGTIYF	TGTGCCTGGAGACCCCGGGGGGGCACCATATATTTT
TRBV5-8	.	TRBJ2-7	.	CASSSYEQYF	TGTGCCAGCAGCTCGTACGAGCAGTACTTC
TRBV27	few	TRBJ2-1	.	CASSLRVAMSSYNEQFF	TGTGCCAGCAGTTTACGGGTAGCGATGAGCTCCTACAATGAGCAGTTCTTC
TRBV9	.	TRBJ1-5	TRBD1	CASSAGQDYQPQHF	TGTGCCAGCAGCGCCGGACAGGACTATCAGCCCCAGCATTTT
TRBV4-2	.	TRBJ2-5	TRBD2	CASSQDPASGQETQYF	TGTGCCAGCAGCCAAGATCCCGCTAGCGGCCAAGAGACCCAGTACTTC
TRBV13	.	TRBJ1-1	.	CASSLGRGGVRDAEAFF	TGTGCCAGCAGCTTAGGCCGGGGGGGCGTGAGGGACGCTGAAGCTTTCTTT
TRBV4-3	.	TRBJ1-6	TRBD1	CASSQGGTGAPSPLHF	TGCGCCAGCAGCCAAGGAGGGACAGGGGCCCCTTCACCCCTCCACTTT
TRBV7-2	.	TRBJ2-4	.	CASSQEDWGQNIQYF	TGTGCCAGCAGCCAAGAGGACTGGGGTCAAAACATTCAGTACTTC
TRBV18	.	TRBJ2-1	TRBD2	CASSGLAGNEQFF	TGTGCCAGCTCGGGACTAGCGGGAAATGAGCAGTTCTTC
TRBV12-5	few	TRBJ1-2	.	CASGLMLQGRLRGYTF	TGTGCTAGTGGTTTGATGCTACAGGGAAGGCTAAGGGGCTACACCTTC
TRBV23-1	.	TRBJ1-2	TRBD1	CASSQKRRDRVDYGYTF	TGCGCCAGCAGTCAAAAGCGGAGGGACAGGGTGGATTATGGCTACACCTTC
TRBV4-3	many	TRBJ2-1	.	CASSQDLVGGAKDIRFF	TGCGCCAGCAGCCAAGATCTTGTGGGCGGGGCCAAGGACATTCGGTTCTTC
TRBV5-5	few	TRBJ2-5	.	CASSPPTGQETQYF	TGTGCCAGCAGCCCACCGACAGGTCAAGAGACCCAGTACTTC
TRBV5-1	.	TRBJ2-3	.	CASSLRGADTQYF	TGCGCCAGCAGCTTGAGAGGCGCAGATACGCAGTATTTT
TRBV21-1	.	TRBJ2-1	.	CASSKADRGLNEQFF	TGTGCCAGCAGCAAAGCTGACAGGGGTTTGAATGAGCAGTTCTTC
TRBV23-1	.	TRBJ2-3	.	CASSQGLSSRDTQYF	TGCGCCAGCAGTCAAGGACTCTCATCGAGGGATACGCAGTATTTT
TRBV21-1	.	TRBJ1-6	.	CASSKALSGQSSYNSPLHF	TGTGCCAGCAGCAAAGCGCTTTCGGGACAGAGCTCCTATAATTCACCCCTCCACTTT
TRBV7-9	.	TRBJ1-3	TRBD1	CASSLGTGGAAAGNTIYF	TGTGCCAGCAGCTTGGGGACAGGGGGCGCCGCCGCTGGAAACACCATATATTTT
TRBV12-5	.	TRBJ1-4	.	CASARPGEKLFF	TGTGCTAGTGCGCGTCCGGGGGAAAAACTGTTTTTT
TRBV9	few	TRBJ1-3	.	CASSVGNTIYF	TGTGCCAGCAGCGTCGGTAACACCATATATTTT
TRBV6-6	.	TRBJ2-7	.	CASSYLADRYEQYF	TGTGCCAGCAGTTACCTCGCAGACAGATACGAGCAGTACTTC
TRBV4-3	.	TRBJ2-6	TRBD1	CASSQGTGHSGANVLTF	TGCGCCAGCAGCCAAGGGACAGGGCATTCAGGGGCCAACGTCCTGACTTTC
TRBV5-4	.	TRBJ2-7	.	CASSLVGSPYEQYF	TGTGCCAGCAGCTTGGTGGGCAGCCCCTACGAGCAGTACTTC
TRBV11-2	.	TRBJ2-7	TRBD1	CASTLDRLSYEQYF	TGTGCCAGCACCCTGGACAGGCTCTCCTACGAGCAGTACTTC
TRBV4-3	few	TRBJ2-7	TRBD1	CASSHQQGARAYEQYF	TGCGCCAGCAGCCACCAACAGGGGGCGCGTGCCTACGAGCAGTACTTC
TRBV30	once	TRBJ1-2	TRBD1	CASRRDRGQGGYGYTF	TGTGCCTCCCGCCGGGACAGGGGGCAGGGTGGCTATGGCTACACCTTC
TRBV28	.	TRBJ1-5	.	CASSQGADQPQHF	TGTGCCAGCAGTCAGGGTGCCGATCAGCCCCAGCATTTT
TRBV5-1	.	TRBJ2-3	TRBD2	CASSFGLVGTDTQYF	TGCGCCAGCAGCTTCGGACTAGTTGGCACAGATACGCAGTATTTT
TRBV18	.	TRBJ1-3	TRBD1	CASSLGQGKGSGNTIYF	TGTGCCAGCTCATTGGGACAGGGAAAAGGCTCTGGAAACACCATATATTTT
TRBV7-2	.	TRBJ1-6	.	CASAPPVAPLHF	TGTGCCAGCGCCCCTCCGGTTGCACCCCTCCACTTT
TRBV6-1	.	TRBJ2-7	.	CASRPDQGSSYEQYF	TGTGCCAGCAGGCCCGACCAGGGGAGCTCCTACGAGCAGTACTTC
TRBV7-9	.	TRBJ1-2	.	CASSVPSGQLLFGYTF	TGTGCCAGCAGCGTCCCCTCGGGACAACTCCTTTTTGGCTACACCTTC
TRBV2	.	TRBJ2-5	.	CASSETRQETQYF	TGTGCCAGCAGTGAAACAAGACAAGAGACCCAGTACTTC
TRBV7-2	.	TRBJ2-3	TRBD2	CASSQLAGGPFTQYF	TGTGCCAGCAGCCAGCTAGCGGGGGGGCCCTTTACGCAGTATTTT
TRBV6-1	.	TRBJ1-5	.	CASSRLSNQPQHF	TGTGCCAGCAGCCGACTTAGCAATCAGCCCCAGCATTTT
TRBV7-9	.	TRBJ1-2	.	CASRFQPLGVKRVDYGYTF	TGTGCCAGCAGGTTTCAACCCCTCGGGGTGAAAAGGGTGGACTATGGCTACACCTTC
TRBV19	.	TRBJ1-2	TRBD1	CASSTSGGAIGGYTF	TGTGCCAGTAGTACCTCAGGGGGCGCGATCGGAGGCTACACCTTC
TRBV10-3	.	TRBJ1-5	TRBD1	CAISGTGGNQPQHF	TGTGCCATCAGCGGGACAGGGGGCAATCAGCCCCAGCATTTT
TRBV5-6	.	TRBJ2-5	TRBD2	CASSLLAGGRETQYF	TGTGCCAGCAGCCTTCTAGCGGGGGGTCGGGAGACCCAGTACTTC